This passage covers 28 T cell receptor beta chains from one sample sequenced in a study of blood T cell repertoires in COVID-19. Profiling relied on immunoSEQ multiplex PCR, and the TCRdb table lists in-frame clones only, not all of them. Here the sample spans about 260,000 clones, 87% being singletons. Sequencing was carried out using peripheral blood. The receptors were gathered from a middle-aged woman who had recovered from COVID-19.

The V gene is TRBV27, the J gene TRBJ1-2; tentatively, D is TRBD1 (5 bases). Per germline, CDR1 MNHEY and CDR2 SMNVEV (reference sequence). The ends were cut back, 0 bases at V and 5 bases at J, with 19 bases in the middle. The CDR3 loop spans 17 amino acids. The CDR3 loop is CASSLSRGGKETYGYTF. In nucleotides, the CDR3 is TGTGCCAGCAGTTTATCAAGGGGCGGGAAAGAAACTTATGGCTACACCTTC.

The V and J genes are TRBV4-3 and TRBJ1-3; the D is unclear. Germline assignment: CDR1 LGHNA and CDR2 YSLEER. V dropped 1 base and J dropped 0 bases, with 16 bases sitting between them. This CDR3 has 18 residues. This chain's CDR3 is CASSQGGRGPSSGNTIYF. In DNA form, the CDR3 reads TGCGCCAGCAGCCAAGGCGGCCGAGGTCCTTCCTCTGGAAACACCATATATTTT.

The chain uses TRBV5-1 and TRBJ1-4; D remains unclear. CDR1 and CDR2 from the germline V gene are SGHRS and YFSETQ. Trimming shortened V by 4 bases and J by 0 bases, and 10 bases separated the two germline ends. The length of the CDR3 is 15 residues. Here the CDR3 reads CASSREGTTNEKLFF. DNA for the CDR3: TGCGCCAGCAGCCGGGAGGGCACAACTAATGAAAAACTGTTTTTT. Full variable domain (missing parts from reference TRBV5-1 and TRBJ1-4): KAGVTQTPRYLIKTRGQQVTLSCSPISGHRSVSWYQQTPGQGLQFLFEYFSETQRNKGNFPGRFSGRQFSNSRSEMNVSTLELGDSALYLCASSREGTTNEKLFFGSGTQLSVL.

The chain uses TRBV18 and TRBJ1-5; D uncertain. This CDR3 spans 13 amino acids. Trimming took off 3 bases at V and 5 bases at J, with 8 bases between the two ends. Per the germline V gene, CDR1 is KGHSH and CDR2 is LQKENI. Written as DNA, the CDR3 is TGTGCCAGCTCACCGCGAGTTGATCAGCCCCAGCATTTT. It codes for CASSPRVDQPQHF. The complete variable domain, with remaining parts taken from reference TRBV18 and TRBJ1-5, reads NAGVMQNPRHLVRRRGQEARLRCSPMKGHSHVYWYRQLPEEGLKFMVYLQKENIIDESGMPKERFSAEFPKEGPSILRIQQVVRGDSAAYFCASSPRVDQPQHFGDGTRLSIL.

This clone was observed a single time. The rearrangement uses TRBV11-2 and TRBJ2-2, with 10 nucleotides matching TRBD1. Trimming cost V 1 base and J 6 bases; bases outside gene matches: 5. This CDR3 comprises 16 residues. Germline lookup yields CDR1 SGHAT and CDR2 FQNNGV. The CDR3 DNA sequence: TGTGCCAGCAGCTTAGTGGTCGGGACAGGGGCCGGGGAGCTGTTTTTT. Translation: CASSLVVGTGAGELFF.

This chain connects TRBV4-3 to TRBJ2-4; TRBD2 might be the D (5 bases). In germline, CDR1 is LGHNA, CDR2 YSLEER. V gave up 0 bases and J gave up 9 bases, with 12 bases separating them. This CDR3 has 14 amino acids. The chain's CDR3 is CASSQEEGRSIQYF. Written as DNA, the CDR3 is TGCGCCAGCAGCCAAGAAGAGGGTAGGAGCATTCAGTACTTC.

This clone was seen a handful of times. The V and J genes are TRBV9 and TRBJ1-2; D may be TRBD1 (5 bases). The germline V gene encodes CDR1 SGDLS and CDR2 YYNGEE. Trimming stripped 3 bases from V and 5 bases from J, with 20 bases between. The CDR3 consists of 16 residues. CDR3 bases: TGTGCCAGCAGCGCCCATGCCAGGCAGGGAGGGTATGGCTACACCTTC. Its protein is CASSAHARQGGYGYTF.

This clone occurred a few times. J is TRBJ1-2 and V is TRBV7-2, with D unclear. This CDR3 has 15 amino acids. Trimming shortened V by 4 bases and J by 6 bases, and 18 bases separated the two germline ends. Germline CDR1 is SGHTA and CDR2 is FQGNSA. CDR3 loop: CASSSTAGGYDGYTF. DNA of the CDR3: TGTGCCAGCAGCTCAACCGCAGGCGGGTATGATGGCTACACCTTC.

This chain uses TRBV7-2 with TRBJ2-1; D remains ambiguous. The germline V and J ends were trimmed by 2 bases and 4 bases, with 9 bases remaining between them. This CDR3 contains 14 residues. Germline CDR1 is SGHTA and CDR2 is FQGNSA. The CDR3 here is CASSLYSGYNEQFF. For the CDR3, the DNA is TGTGCCAGCAGCTTATATTCCGGTTACAATGAGCAGTTCTTC.

The gene calls are TRBV13 and TRBJ1-1; tentative D call: TRBD1 (5 bases). This CDR3 contains 14 residues. Trimming pared 4 bases from V and 5 bases from J, leaving 14 bases between. The germline V gene has CDR1 PRHDT and CDR2 FYEKMQ (reference sequence). DNA for the CDR3: TGTGCCAGCAGCTACGGGGCGGGGGTGACTGAAGCTTTCTTT. Amino acids: CASSYGAGVTEAFF.

The V gene is TRBV5-4, the J gene TRBJ2-1; TRBD2 matches 8 bases. V shed 2 bases and J 8 bases; nucleotides not matched to a gene: 12. CDR3 length equals 16 residues. Per germline, CDR1 SGHNT and CDR2 YYREEE (reference sequence). CDR3: CASSFPPSGGRDEQFF. As DNA, the CDR3 is TGTGCCAGCAGCTTTCCACCTTCGGGGGGGCGGGATGAGCAGTTCTTC.

This chain joins TRBV7-2 and TRBJ2-7, with 7 bases aligning to TRBD2. This CDR3 comprises 14 residues. V gave up 2 bases and J gave up 4 bases; unmatched junction bases: 5. Per the germline V gene, CDR1 is SGHTA and CDR2 is FQGNSA. Here the CDR3 reads CASSLNGGGYEQYF. The CDR3 DNA is TGTGCCAGCAGCTTAAACGGCGGGGGATACGAGCAGTACTTC.

The chain links TRBV18 to TRBJ1-3; perhaps TRBD1 as D (5 bases). Germline V gives CDR1 KGHSH, CDR2 LQKENI. CDR3 length: 15 amino acids. Trimming stripped 3 bases from V and 7 bases from J, with 16 bases between. For the CDR3, the DNA is TGTGCCAGCTCACCCAGCTACAGGTTTGGGAACACCATATATTTT. Translated, it gives CASSPSYRFGNTIYF. Using reference TRBV18 and TRBJ1-3 for the parts outside the CDR3, the full variable domain is NAGVMQNPRHLVRRRGQEARLRCSPMKGHSHVYWYRQLPEEGLKFMVYLQKENIIDESGMPKERFSAEFPKEGPSILRIQQVVRGDSAAYFCASSPSYRFGNTIYFGEGSWLTVV.

The chain is built from TRBV2 and TRBJ2-2; TRBD1 agrees at 9 bases. There are 15 residues in the CDR3. Germline CDR1 and CDR2: SNHLY and FYNNEI. J gave up 6 bases and V 7 bases, and 9 bases lay outside the gene matches. Here the CDR3 DNA reads TGTGCCAGCACCGAGGGGACAGGGAGGCCCGGGGAGCTGTTTTTT. Amino acids: CASTEGTGRPGELFF.

This clone was recorded only once. V is TRBV3-1 (or the pseudogene TRBV3-2) and J is TRBJ1-2; TRBD1 matches at 11 bases. Looked up from germline, CDR1 is LGHDT and CDR2 is YNNKEL (reference sequence). After removal of 5 bases from V and 8 bases from J, the junction contained 7 bases not matched to a gene. The CDR3 totals 14 residues. The CDR3 DNA reads TGTGCCAGCAGCGCACGGGACAGGGGGTACGGCTACACCTTC. It yields the protein CASSARDRGYGYTF.

The chain uses TRBV5-4 and TRBJ1-1, with no clear D. The CDR3 is 14 residues long. From germline, CDR1 is SGHNT and CDR2 YYREEE (reference sequence). Trimming shortened V by 0 bases and J by 1 base, and 7 bases separated the two germline ends. The CDR3 protein is CASSLGAPNTEAFF. CDR3 DNA: TGTGCCAGCAGCTTGGGGGCCCCGAACACTGAAGCTTTCTTT.

The chain recombines TRBV10-3 with TRBJ2-7; 12 bases are shared with TRBD2. This CDR3 comprises 17 residues. Germline CDR1 is ENHRY and CDR2 is SYGVKD. With 2 bases clipped from V and 7 bases from J, the junction kept 12 bases outside the gene matches. In DNA form, the CDR3 reads TGTGCCATCAGTGAGCCTCCTATTCTAGCGGGGGGGCCTGAGCAGTACTTC. It is translated as CAISEPPILAGGPEQYF.

J is TRBJ2-7 and V is TRBV7-2; possibly TRBD2 for D (6 bases). The V and J ends lost 4 bases and 3 bases respectively, with 16 bases between them. The CDR3 spans 15 residues. Germline assignment: CDR1 SGHTA and CDR2 FQGNSA. The DNA of the CDR3 is TGTGCCAGCAGCTCCCGAGCGGGCGCGAGCTACGAGCAGTACTTC. Translated, it gives CASSSRAGASYEQYF.

V is TRBV29-1 and J is TRBJ1-5; D perhaps matches TRBD1 (5 bases). Germline CDR1 SQVTM, CDR2 ANQGSEA. Trimming left V 7 bases short and J 3 bases short, with 16 bases between. This CDR3 has 14 residues. CDR3 coding DNA: TGCAGCGCCCTTGATGGGGGGACCAATCAGCCCCAGCATTTT. Protein: CSALDGGTNQPQHF.

The gene calls are TRBV7-6 and TRBJ2-7; TRBD1 matches 7 bases. Germline CDR1 SGHVS, CDR2 FNYEAQ. The CDR3 loop spans 13 amino acids. Losses at the gene ends were 5 bases for V and 2 bases for J; bases not matched to a gene: 3. Here the CDR3 DNA reads TGTGCCAGCAGCCCGACAGGGCCCTACGAGCAGTACTTC. Its protein product is CASSPTGPYEQYF.

This clone came up once. This chain joins TRBV9 and TRBJ1-1, with 8 nucleotides matching TRBD1. Germline CDR1 reads SGDLS; CDR2 reads YYNGEE. The CDR3 spans 14 residues. V shed 4 bases and J 4 bases; nucleotides not matched to a gene: 6. Here the CDR3 reads CASSSGQGGTEAFF. In DNA, the CDR3 is TGTGCCAGCAGCTCCGGACAGGGAGGCACTGAAGCTTTCTTT.

The chain couples TRBV5-8 to TRBJ2-1, with D perhaps TRBD2 (7 bases). Trimming took off 3 bases at V and 8 bases at J, with 15 bases between the two ends. In germline, CDR1 is SGHTS, CDR2 YDEGEE. The CDR3 extends over 14 amino acids. The CDR3 here is CASSSQGRAHEQFF. CDR3 DNA sequence: TGTGCCAGCAGCTCCCAGGGGAGGGCTCATGAGCAGTTCTTC.

This chain connects TRBV7-9 to TRBJ1-2, with a possible D match to TRBD1 (6 bases). Between the trimmed V and J ends, which lost 5 bases and 4 bases, there was a span of 17 bases. Looked up from germline, CDR1 is SEHNR and CDR2 is FQNEAQ (reference sequence). The CDR3 totals 15 residues. CDR3 sequence: CASSPSSGTIYGYTF. The CDR3 DNA reads TGTGCCAGCAGCCCCAGTTCCGGGACAATCTATGGCTACACCTTC.

V is TRBV4-1 and J is TRBJ2-7; TRBD2 agrees at 7 bases. This CDR3 has 16 residues. The V gene end was trimmed by 1 base and the J gene end by 0 bases; junction bases not matched to a gene: 6. Germline assignment: CDR1 MGHRA and CDR2 YSYEKL. In DNA, the CDR3 is TGCGCCAGCAGCCAAGCGGCTAGCGGCTACTCCTACGAGCAGTACTTC. Residues: CASSQAASGYSYEQYF.

The gene calls are TRBV30 and TRBJ2-7; perhaps TRBD1 as D (6 bases). Trimming pared 7 bases from V and 3 bases from J, leaving 16 bases between. The CDR3 is 13 residues long. Germline CDR1 and CDR2: GTSNPN and SVGIG (reference sequence). The CDR3 loop reads CASTIQGFYEQYF. As DNA, the CDR3 is TGTGCCTCAACGATACAGGGTTTCTACGAGCAGTACTTC.

V gene TRBV7-3 combines with J gene TRBJ2-5; TRBD1 matches 7 bases. Germline-derived CDR1 and CDR2 are SGHTA and FQGTGA. V lost 3 bases, J lost 5 bases, and 9 bases stayed unmatched. This CDR3 comprises 15 residues. The CDR3 DNA is TGTGCCAGCAGCTTCCAAGGGGGCTCGGGGGAGACCCAGTACTTC. Translation gives CASSFQGGSGETQYF.

CDR3 coding DNA: TGTGCCAGCAGCCAGGACAGCCCGTACGAGCAGTACTTC. Protein product: CASSQDSPYEQYF. The gene calls are TRBV14 and TRBJ2-7; possible D gene TRBD1, 6 bases. Germline V gene lookup returns CDR1 SGHDN and CDR2 FVKESK. The V end was cut by 3 bases, the J end by 4 bases, with 10 bases between. The CDR3 has 13 amino acids.

The V and J genes are TRBV10-3 and TRBJ1-2; TRBD1 agrees at 7 bases. There are 13 residues in the CDR3. Germline V gives CDR1 ENHRY, CDR2 SYGVKD. Germline trimming cut 7 bases from V and 4 bases from J; bases unmatched to any gene: 6. The CDR3 sequence: CAITSDRVYGYTF. DNA of the CDR3: TGTGCCATCACTAGCGACAGGGTCTATGGCTACACCTTC.